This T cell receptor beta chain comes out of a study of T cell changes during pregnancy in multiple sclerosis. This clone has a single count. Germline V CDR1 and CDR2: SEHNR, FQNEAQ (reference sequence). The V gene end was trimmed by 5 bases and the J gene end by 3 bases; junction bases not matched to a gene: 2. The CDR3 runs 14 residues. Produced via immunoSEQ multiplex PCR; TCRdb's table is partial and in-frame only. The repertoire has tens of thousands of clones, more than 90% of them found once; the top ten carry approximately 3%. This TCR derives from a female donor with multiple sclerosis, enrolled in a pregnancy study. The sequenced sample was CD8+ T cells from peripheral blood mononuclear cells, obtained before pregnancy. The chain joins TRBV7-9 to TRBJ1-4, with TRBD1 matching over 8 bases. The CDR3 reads CASSRTGSNEKLFF. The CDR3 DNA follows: TGTGCCAGCAGCCGGACAGGGTCTAATGAAAAACTGTTTTTT.